Below are 9 T cell receptor beta chains sequenced from a single sample in a study of cytomegalovirus exposure and HLA in healthy donors. Primers included in the PCR were 60 Vbeta and 13 Jbeta primers. Libraries were prepared by immunoSEQ multiplex PCR; TCRdb keeps only in-frame clonotypes and omits some of them. In the table there are tens of thousands of clones, 78% of which are singletons. The material sequenced was PBMCs. These receptors came from a male donor in good health and CMV-seropositive.

The chain links TRBV9 to TRBJ2-1, with TRBD1 matching over 8 bases. Trimming at V came to 4 bases and at J to 8 bases, leaving 8 bases not matched to a gene. The CDR3 consists of 14 residues. Germline CDR1 SGDLS, CDR2 YYNGEE. The CDR3 bases are TGTGCCAGCAGCCCCCGACAGGGGACATATGAGCAGTTCTTC. Its protein product is CASSPRQGTYEQFF.

The DNA of the CDR3 is TGTGCCAGCAGCCCTGGTCCGATTCGTCTCGCGGAAGACAATGAGCAGTTCTTC. Its translation is CASSPGPIRLAEDNEQFF. The chain has TRBV5-4 and TRBJ2-1; D call uncertain. V shed 4 bases and J shed 5 bases, with 25 bases lying between them. Germline V gene lookup returns CDR1 SGHNT and CDR2 YYREEE (reference sequence). The CDR3 runs to 18 residues.

The chain joins TRBV5-1 to TRBJ2-2, with 7 bases matching TRBD1. The CDR3 covers 14 residues. Trimming cost V 5 bases and J 6 bases; bases outside gene matches: 7. Germline V gives CDR1 SGHRS, CDR2 YFSETQ. CDR3: CASRPGTAAGELFF. The CDR3 DNA follows: TGCGCCAGCAGGCCCGGGACAGCCGCCGGGGAGCTGTTTTTT.

The J gene is TRBJ2-7, the V gene TRBV5-6; no clear D. This CDR3 spans 12 amino acids. V was pared by 0 bases and J by 6 bases, with 7 bases between. Germline lookup yields CDR1 SGHDT and CDR2 YYEEEE. The DNA of the CDR3 is TGTGCCAGCAGCTTGGGTCTCTTCGAGCAGTACTTC. Encoded protein: CASSLGLFEQYF.

This clone was seen only a few times. V usage is TRBV5-1 and J usage is TRBJ2-2; 7 nucleotides align to TRBD1. The CDR3 is 16 amino acids. Germline V gene sequence: CDR1 SGHRS, CDR2 YFSETQ. V lost 2 bases to trimming and J lost 0 bases; unmatched junction nucleotides: 4. As DNA, the CDR3 is TGCGCCAGCAGCTTTTCGGGACAGTCGAACACCGGGGAGCTGTTTTTT. This codes for CASSFSGQSNTGELFF. Combining the CDR3 with reference TRBV5-1 and TRBJ2-2 gives the whole variable domain KAGVTQTPRYLIKTRGQQVTLSCSPISGHRSVSWYQQTPGQGLQFLFEYFSETQRNKGNFPGRFSGRQFSNSRSEMNVSTLELGDSALYLCASSFSGQSNTGELFFGEGSRLTVL.

This clone was recorded a few times. V gene TRBV5-4 combines with J gene TRBJ2-5; TRBD2 agrees at 14 bases. Germline V lookup: CDR1 SGHNT, CDR2 YYREEE (reference sequence). The CDR3 is 16 amino acids. J lost 5 bases, V lost 4 bases, and 7 bases had no gene match. In DNA form, the CDR3 reads TGTGCCAGCAGCCTGGGACTAGCGGGGGCATGGGAGACCCAGTACTTC. Translated, it gives CASSLGLAGAWETQYF.

The chain recombines TRBV7-9 with TRBJ1-2; D might be TRBD1 (6 bases). The CDR3 covers 15 residues. V lost 4 bases to trimming and J lost 6 bases, with 18 bases between them. Germline V gene sequence: CDR1 SEHNR, CDR2 FQNEAQ (reference sequence). The DNA for the CDR3 is TGTGCCAGCAGCTCCTCCGGGACACCCATCAATGGCTACACCTTC. Protein: CASSSSGTPINGYTF.

The rearrangement links TRBV7-8 to TRBJ1-2; TRBD1 aligns across 7 bases. Germline V CDR1 and CDR2: SGHVS, FQNEAQ. The CDR3 is made up of 13 amino acids. Unmatched junction bases numbered 4, after V lost 5 bases and J lost 4 bases. The CDR3: CASSPDRPYGYTF. CDR3 DNA: TGTGCCAGCAGCCCGGACAGGCCCTATGGCTACACCTTC.

This chain joins TRBV5-8 and TRBJ2-5, with a tentative D call TRBD1 (5 bases). This CDR3 region has 15 residues. V was cut by 0 bases and J by 4 bases, with 13 bases left in between. Germline V gene lookup returns CDR1 SGHTS and CDR2 YDEGEE. The CDR3 is CASSLGQGAGETQYF. The CDR3, as DNA: TGTGCCAGCAGCTTGGGGCAGGGCGCAGGAGAGACCCAGTACTTC.